Listed below are T cell receptor beta chains from one sample, sequenced in a study of blood T cells in healthy people across ages. TCRdb fed the 5' RACE reads into MiXCR, producing one record per CDR3 protein. The repertoire holds approximately 1.5 million distinct CDR3 sequences, with roughly two fifths as singletons. What was sequenced was blood. The receptor source for this set is a woman between 18 and 29 years old in good health. Each CDR3 is given with its conserved first and last residue. A D gene is named only where the DNA matches it firmly. Not every row has a clone size; where given, it reads once, few, many or a size class.

few	-	TRBV9	TRBJ1-2	CASSVGKGGNYGYTF	TGTGCCAGCAGCGTAGGGAAAGGTGGTAACTATGGCTACACCTTC
-	-	TRBV20-1	TRBJ1-5	CSARSGAGYDNQPQHF	TGCAGTGCTAGATCGGGCGCGGGATACGACAATCAGCCCCAGCATTTT
-	-	TRBV20-1	TRBJ1-4	CSARDLGGRLTNEKLFF	TGCAGTGCTAGAGATCTTGGGGGACGGCTAACTAATGAAAAACTGTTTTTT
few	TRBD2	TRBV5-1	TRBJ2-1	CASSLTTTRGGSYNEQFF	TGCGCCAGCAGCCTGACAACTACTAGAGGCGGGAGCTACAATGAGCAGTTCTTC
few	-	TRBV7-9	TRBJ2-5	CASTTWEVHQETQYF	TGTGCCAGCACCACTTGGGAAGTACACCAAGAGACCCAGTACTTC
-	-	TRBV29-1	TRBJ1-2	CSVVWGHYGYTF	TGCAGCGTTGTCTGGGGTCACTATGGCTACACCTTC
few	-	TRBV27	TRBJ2-5	CASSASQGEETQYF	TGTGCCAGCTCCGCAAGCCAGGGTGAAGAGACCCAGTACTTC
-	TRBD2	TRBV7-2	TRBJ2-3	CASSLGHSGSRSTDTQYF	TGTGCCAGCAGCTTAGGACATAGCGGGAGTCGGAGCACAGATACGCAGTATTTT
-	TRBD1	TRBV15	TRBJ1-6	CATSLNRGADSPLHF	TGTGCCACCAGTCTTAACAGGGGAGCAGATTCACCTCTCCACTTT
few	-	TRBV4-3	TRBJ1-6	CASSGEGVYGSPLHF	TGCGCCAGCAGCGGGGAGGGAGTGTATGGTTCACCCCTCCACTTT
-	-	TRBV9	TRBJ2-3	CASSASWIDTQYF	TGTGCCAGCAGCGCATCATGGATAGATACGCAGTATTTT
-	-	TRBV3-1	TRBJ2-3	CASSQRGQPDTQYF	TGTGCCAGCAGCCAACGGGGGCAACCAGATACGCAGTATTTT
-	-	TRBV27	TRBJ1-5	CARGLVARPQHF	TGTGCCAGGGGCCTAGTAGCGAGGCCCCAGCATTTT
once	-	TRBV7-8	TRBJ1-2	CASSPTAWGHKIYGYTF	TGTGCCAGCAGCCCTACAGCCTGGGGACACAAGATCTATGGCTACACCTTC